The 16 T cell receptor beta chains listed next were all sequenced from one sample in a study of T cell responses to AZD1222 COVID-19 vaccine. This table comes from immunoSEQ multiplex PCR, and its TCRdb copy is limited to in-frame clones, with some not included. The table records some 150,000 clones, roughly 89% of them present only once. The source material was peripheral blood, sampled on day 0 of AZD1222 vaccination. The receptors were gathered from an adult in good health.

The chain carries TRBV5-4 and TRBJ1-6; D is ambiguous. The CDR3 extends over 12 amino acids. From germline, CDR1 is SGHNT and CDR2 YYREEE (reference sequence). The V end was cut by 4 bases, the J end by 6 bases, with 5 bases between. CDR3 amino acids: CASSPPNSPLHF. The CDR3 bases are TGTGCCAGCAGCCCCCCTAATTCACCCCTCCACTTT.

Only one count was recorded for this clone. The genes are TRBV2 and TRBJ1-2; TRBD1 matches 8 bases. Germline trimming cut 2 bases from V and 6 bases from J; bases unmatched to any gene: 5. CDR1 SNHLY and CDR2 FYNNEI come from the germline V gene. The CDR3 totals 14 residues. CDR3 region: CASSEQGALDGYTF. Written as DNA, the CDR3 is TGTGCCAGCAGTGAACAGGGGGCGCTCGATGGCTACACCTTC.

The CDR3 protein is CASSPGRLAGYNEQFF. In nucleotides, the CDR3 is TGTGCCAGCTCACCAGGGCGTCTAGCAGGGTACAATGAGCAGTTCTTC. V is TRBV18 and J is TRBJ2-1, with D perhaps given as TRBD1 or TRBD2 (5 bases each). Germline V gene data show CDR1 as KGHSH and CDR2 as LQKENI. This CDR3 is built from 16 residues. Trimming stripped 2 bases from V and 4 bases from J, with 15 bases between.

The chain carries TRBV3-1 (or the pseudogene TRBV3-2) and TRBJ2-7, with 9 bases lining up with TRBD1. J lost 5 bases, V lost 0 bases, and 5 bases had no gene match. The CDR3 has 15 residues. Germline V gives CDR1 LGHDT, CDR2 YNNKEL (reference sequence). CDR3: CASSQEDRGTHEQYF. In DNA form, the CDR3 reads TGTGCCAGCAGCCAAGAGGACAGGGGTACGCACGAGCAGTACTTC.

This clone was counted a single time. The chain uses TRBV19 and TRBJ2-7; TRBD1 agrees at 7 bases. Germline V gene data show CDR1 as LNHDA and CDR2 as SQIVND (reference sequence). Trimming removed 2 bases from V and 2 bases from J; junction bases left unmatched: 3. The CDR3 has 14 residues. The CDR3 coding sequence is TGTGCCAGTAGTATAAATACAGGGGCCTACGAGCAGTACTTC. Amino acids: CASSINTGAYEQYF.

The rearrangement uses TRBV11-2 and TRBJ2-7; 9 bases match TRBD1. The V gene's germline CDR1 is SGHAT and CDR2 FQNNGV. Trimming removed 2 bases from V and 6 bases from J; junction bases left unmatched: 8. The CDR3 covers 15 residues. CDR3 in DNA: TGTGCCAGCAGCTTAAGGCCGGACAGGGGTGCCGAGCAGTACTTC. Amino acid sequence: CASSLRPDRGAEQYF.

The genes are TRBV7-9 and TRBJ1-2; possibly TRBD1 for D (5 bases). The V end was cut by 5 bases, the J end by 2 bases, with 9 bases between. The CDR3 spans 13 residues. Germline V gives CDR1 SEHNR, CDR2 FQNEAQ (reference sequence). Here the CDR3 reads CASSLGGNYGYTF. The DNA of the CDR3 is TGTGCCAGCAGCCTTGGGGGGAACTATGGCTACACCTTC.

The V call is TRBV7-3, the J call TRBJ1-5; D may be TRBD1 (5 bases). The ends were cut back, 1 base at V and 3 bases at J, with 22 bases in the middle. The V gene's germline CDR1 is SGHTA and CDR2 FQGTGA. The CDR3 extends over 19 amino acids. The chain's CDR3 is CASSLNPIPRTPPNQPQHF. CDR3 DNA: TGTGCCAGCAGCTTAAACCCGATACCGAGGACACCTCCCAATCAGCCCCAGCATTTT.

This rearrangement joins TRBV4-2 to TRBJ2-1; D may be TRBD2 (6 bases). V shed 4 bases and J shed 2 bases, with 18 bases lying between them. Germline loops: CDR1 LGHNA, CDR2 YNFKEQ. The CDR3 is made up of 17 amino acids. The CDR3 DNA reads TGTGCCAGCAGCCTAGGAGCCGCGGGGAACCCCTACAATGAGCAGTTCTTC. Translated: CASSLGAAGNPYNEQFF.

V usage is TRBV7-9 and J usage is TRBJ2-1, with D possibly matching TRBD1 (6 bases). Trimming removed 5 bases at V and 0 bases at J, with 14 bases between. The CDR3 totals 16 residues. The germline V gene has CDR1 SEHNR and CDR2 FQNEAQ (reference sequence). The CDR3 sequence: CASSPPRGVSYNEQFF. The CDR3 DNA reads TGTGCCAGCAGCCCCCCCAGGGGAGTCTCCTACAATGAGCAGTTCTTC.

This clone appeared a single time. The V gene is TRBV19, the J gene TRBJ1-2; TRBD1 agrees at 7 bases. V gave up 4 bases and J gave up 4 bases; unmatched junction bases: 6. The CDR3 sequence is 14 residues long. Looked up from germline, CDR1 is LNHDA and CDR2 is SQIVND (reference sequence). The CDR3 DNA reads TGTGCCAGTAGTAGGGGACAGATGCGCTATGGCTACACCTTC. Translating gives CASSRGQMRYGYTF.

The DNA for the CDR3 is TGTGCTAGTGGTTTCCTAAACGCGGGGGGTGAAGCTTTCTTT. Amino acids: CASGFLNAGGEAFF. V is TRBV12-5 and J is TRBJ1-1; tentatively, D is TRBD1 (5 bases). Germline loops: CDR1 LGHNT, CDR2 FRNRAP. Trimming cost V 3 bases and J 7 bases, with 15 bases left between them. There are 14 residues in the CDR3.

A few counts support this clone. J is TRBJ2-5 and V is TRBV7-2, with 8 bases that match TRBD1. V dropped 5 bases and J dropped 5; count of bases not matched to a gene: 16. Germline V gene data show CDR1 as SGHTA and CDR2 as FQGNSA. This CDR3 has 17 residues. CDR3 amino acids: CASSEAGTGTYEETQYF. Written as DNA, the CDR3 is TGTGCCAGCAGCGAGGCCGGGACAGGTACCTATGAGGAGACCCAGTACTTC.

The chain recombines TRBV9 with TRBJ1-1; possibly TRBD1 for D (5 bases). V was trimmed by 9 bases and J by 1 base, leaving 16 bases between them. Per germline, CDR1 SGDLS and CDR2 YYNGEE. The CDR3 is made up of 14 amino acids. The CDR3 DNA reads as TGTGCCACCTCGCGGGGAGGGGCGAACACTGAAGCTTTCTTT. Protein product: CATSRGGANTEAFF.

CDR3 DNA sequence: TGTGCCAGCAGCGTAGTTACTATGAGCGAGCAGTACTTC. Its protein is CASSVVTMSEQYF. The genes are TRBV11-2 and TRBJ2-7; D gene uncertain. The CDR3 has 13 residues. CDR1 and CDR2 (germline): SGHAT, FQNNGV. Trimming pared 5 bases from V and 6 bases from J, leaving 14 bases between.

The V call is TRBV6-1, the J call TRBJ1-3, with D uncertain. Between the trimmed V and J ends, which lost 2 bases and 0 bases, there was a span of 11 bases. The CDR3 runs 16 residues. The germline V gene has CDR1 MNHNS and CDR2 SASEGT. Here the CDR3 DNA reads TGTGCCAGCAGTGAATATCGGCGAAGCTCTGGAAACACCATATATTTT. It codes for CASSEYRRSSGNTIYF.